Presented here are 9 T cell receptor beta chains from one specimen sequenced in a study of blood T cell repertoires in COVID-19. Clones were sequenced by immunoSEQ multiplex PCR, and TCRdb holds only the in-frame ones, with some missing. In the table there are around 100,000 clones, about 88% of which are singletons. Sequencing was performed on peripheral blood. All receptors derive from a man aged 35-49 years with acute or convalescent COVID-19.

This sequence joins TRBV19 and TRBJ1-3; 9 positions agree with TRBD1. J lost 4 bases, V lost 6 bases, and 7 bases had no gene match. The length of the CDR3 is 15 residues. Germline-derived CDR1 and CDR2 are LNHDA and SQIVND (reference sequence). The CDR3 is CASSPGQGLGNTIYF. In nucleotides, the CDR3 is TGTGCCAGTAGCCCGGGACAGGGCCTAGGAAACACCATATATTTT.

The chain employs TRBV3-1 (or the pseudogene TRBV3-2) and TRBJ1-1; D is unresolved. The CDR3 is made up of 13 amino acids. Per germline, CDR1 LGHDT and CDR2 YNNKEL (reference sequence). V was cut by 4 bases and J by 0 bases, with 6 bases left in between. The CDR3 nucleotides read TGTGCCAGCAGCCCGACACTGAACACTGAAGCTTTCTTT. Translation gives CASSPTLNTEAFF.

On this clone itself: A read error may account for a junction end that differs from germline. The gene calls are TRBV7-7 and TRBJ2-2; D call uncertain. This CDR3 contains 13 residues. In germline, CDR1 is SSHAT, CDR2 FNYEAQ (reference sequence). The DNA of the CDR3 is TGTGCTAGCAGTTATACGGTATCCGGGGAGCTGTTTTTT. Its translation is CASSYTVSGELFF. Supplemented by reference TRBV7-7 and TRBJ2-2, the full variable domain reads GAGVSQSPRYKVTKRGQDVTLRCDPISSHATLYWYQQALGQGPEFLTYFNYEAQPDKSGLPSDRFSAERPEGSISTLTIQRTEQRDSAMYRCASSYTVSGELFFGEGSRLTVL.

This chain uses TRBV7-2 with TRBJ2-5; 9 bases are shared with TRBD2. Germline CDR1 and CDR2: SGHTA and FQGNSA. J gave up 7 bases and V 5 bases, and 14 bases lay outside the gene matches. CDR3 size: 16 residues. This chain's CDR3 is CASSLDGGGVMRTQYF. CDR3 sequence (DNA): TGTGCCAGCAGCCTGGACGGCGGGGGGGTCATGAGGACCCAGTACTTC.

The table lists this clone with a few counts. The chain couples TRBV7-2 to TRBJ2-3, with D uncertain. The CDR3 runs 18 residues. Trimming pared 2 bases from V and 0 bases from J, leaving 18 bases between. CDR1 and CDR2 from the germline V gene are SGHTA and FQGNSA. CDR3 loop: CASSLSPAILSSTDTQYF. DNA of the CDR3: TGTGCCAGCAGCTTAAGCCCAGCGATCCTTTCTAGCACAGATACGCAGTATTTT.

The chain combines TRBV11-3 with TRBJ2-2, with D possibly being TRBD2 (6 bases). This CDR3 is 16 amino acids long. The germline V and J ends were trimmed by 1 base and 5 bases, with 14 bases remaining between them. Per germline, CDR1 SGHNT and CDR2 YENEEA. The CDR3 protein is CASSLGGLAGTGELFF. CDR3 DNA: TGTGCCAGCAGCTTAGGCGGGCTCGCGGGGACCGGGGAGCTGTTTTTT.

The chain links TRBV18 to TRBJ1-3, with D perhaps matching TRBD1 (6 bases). CDR1 is KGHSH, CDR2 LQKENI, per germline. The V gene lost 3 bases and the J gene lost 2 bases, with 11 bases spanning the gap. CDR3 length: 15 amino acids. The chain's CDR3 is CASSPIQGPGNTIYF. Written as DNA, the CDR3 is TGTGCCAGCTCACCGATACAGGGTCCTGGAAACACCATATATTTT.

V usage is TRBV5-8 and J usage is TRBJ2-1, with 7 bases identical to TRBD1. The CDR3 covers 13 residues. Losses at the gene ends were 0 bases for V and 9 bases for J; bases not matched to a gene: 3. The germline gives CDR1 SGHTS, CDR2 YDEGEE. The CDR3 loop is CASSLGQGIEQFF. CDR3 in DNA: TGTGCCAGCAGCTTGGGACAGGGCATTGAGCAGTTCTTC.

The chain combines TRBV5-1 with TRBJ2-1; no reliable D call. Trimming left V 8 bases short and J 0 bases short, with 12 bases between. Germline CDR1 reads SGHRS; CDR2 reads YFSETQ. The CDR3 covers 14 residues. CDR3 sequence reads: CASKPPSSYNEQFF. In nucleotides, the CDR3 is TGCGCCAGTAAGCCTCCGAGCTCCTACAATGAGCAGTTCTTC.